Listed below are T cell receptor beta chains from one sample, sequenced in a study of CD8+ T cells in alopecia areata. Assay used: immunoSEQ multiplex PCR; TCRdb lists only in-frame clones, some missing. Among fewer than 150,000 clones listed, 58% were seen once. The sample in question was CD8+ T cells sorted from blood, obtained at week 4, from a patient treated with tofacitinib. The receptors were gathered from a human donor with alopecia areata. CDR3s include the opening cysteine and the closing phenylalanine or tryptophan. The order of the fields is clone size, J gene, V gene, D gene, CDR3 protein, CDR3 DNA. D genes are given only for firm matches. A row's size may be missing; if present it is once, few, many or a size class.

- | TRBJ1-1 | TRBV29-1 | - | CSVELQNTEAFF | TGCAGCGTTGAGCTCCAGAACACTGAAGCTTTCTTT
- | TRBJ2-5 | TRBV29-1 | - | CSVEEGESVQETQYF | TGCAGCGTTGAAGAGGGGGAGTCCGTCCAGGAGACCCAGTACTTC
- | TRBJ1-4 | TRBV30 | - | CAWSVQGDVGEKLFF | TGTGCCTGGAGTGTACAGGGCGATGTGGGTGAAAAACTGTTTTTT
- | TRBJ1-3 | TRBV29-1 | - | CSVVIQETSGNTIYF | TGCAGCGTGGTCATCCAGGAGACCTCTGGAAACACCATATATTTT
- | TRBJ2-7 | TRBV13 | - | CASSSNHYEQYF | TGTGCCAGCAGCTCCAATCACTACGAGCAGTACTTC
few | TRBJ2-1 | TRBV28 | - | CASSLPGLEMINEQFF | TGTGCCAGCAGTTTACCAGGGCTCGAGATGATTAATGAGCAGTTCTTC
few | TRBJ2-1 | TRBV7-9 | - | CASSPHRQEQFF | TGTGCCAGCAGCCCCCACCGACAGGAGCAGTTCTTC
few | TRBJ2-3 | TRBV7-6 | - | CASSSITSTLTDTQYF | TGTGCCAGCAGCTCCATTACGTCCACGCTCACAGATACGCAGTATTTT
- | TRBJ1-1 | TRBV30 | - | CAWRDRVGTEAFF | TGTGCCTGGAGAGACAGAGTAGGCACTGAAGCTTTCTTT
- | TRBJ2-5 | TRBV5-1 | - | CASSLAGVQETQYF | TGCGCCAGCAGCTTGGCGGGGGTGCAAGAGACCCAGTACTTC
- | TRBJ1-1 | TRBV7-9 | TRBD1 | CASSPADRVNTEAFF | TGTGCCAGCAGTCCAGCGGACAGGGTCAACACTGAAGCTTTCTTT
- | TRBJ2-6 | TRBV4-2 | TRBD1 | CASSGTGDGSGANVLTF | TGTGCCAGCAGCGGGACAGGGGACGGGTCTGGGGCCAACGTCCTGACTTTC
- | TRBJ1-1 | TRBV2 | TRBD1 | CASSEVGGQGGTEAFF | TGTGCCAGCAGTGAAGTAGGGGGACAGGGCGGCACTGAAGCTTTCTTT
few | TRBJ1-6 | TRBV7-9 | - | CASSLGDSSSSPLHF | TGTGCCAGCAGCTTAGGTGACTCAAGCAGTTCACCCCTCCACTTT
few | TRBJ2-5 | TRBV11-2 | - | CASSLEETQYF | TGTGCCAGCAGCTTAGAAGAGACCCAGTACTTC